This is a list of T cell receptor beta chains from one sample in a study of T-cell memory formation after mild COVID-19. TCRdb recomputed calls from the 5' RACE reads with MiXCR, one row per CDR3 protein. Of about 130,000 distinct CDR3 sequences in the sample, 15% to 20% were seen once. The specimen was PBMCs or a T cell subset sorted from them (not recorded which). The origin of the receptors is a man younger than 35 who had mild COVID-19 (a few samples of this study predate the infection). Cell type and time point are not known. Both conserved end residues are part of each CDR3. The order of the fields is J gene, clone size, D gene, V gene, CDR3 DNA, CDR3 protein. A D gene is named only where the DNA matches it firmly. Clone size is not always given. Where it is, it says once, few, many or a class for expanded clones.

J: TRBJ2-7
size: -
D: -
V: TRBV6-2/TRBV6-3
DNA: TGTGCCAGCAGTTACGTCCTCTCCTACGAGCAGTACTTC
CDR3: CASSYVLSYEQYF

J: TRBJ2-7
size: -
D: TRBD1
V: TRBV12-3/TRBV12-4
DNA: TGTGCCAGCAGTGCCCGGGACAGGGTGTGGGAGCAGTACTTC
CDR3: CASSARDRVWEQYF

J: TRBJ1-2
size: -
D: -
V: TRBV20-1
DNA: TGCAGTGCAGCAGGAGGGGTGATCTATGGCTACACCTTC
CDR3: CSAAGGVIYGYTF

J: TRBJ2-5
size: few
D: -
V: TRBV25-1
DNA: TGTGCCAGCAGTGAATGGCAGGAAGAGACCCAGTACTTC
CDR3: CASSEWQEETQYF

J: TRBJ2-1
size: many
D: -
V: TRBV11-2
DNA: TGTGCCAGCAGCTCAGGACTCGCCTACAATGAGCAGTTCTTC
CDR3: CASSSGLAYNEQFF

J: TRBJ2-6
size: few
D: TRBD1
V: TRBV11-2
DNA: TGTGCCAGCAGTCCGGGACAGGCCTACTCTGGGGCCAACGTCCTGACTTTC
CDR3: CASSPGQAYSGANVLTF

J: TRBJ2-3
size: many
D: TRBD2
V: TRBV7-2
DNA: TGTGCCAGCAGCTTAAATAGCGGGGGGGATACGCAGTATTTT
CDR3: CASSLNSGGDTQYF

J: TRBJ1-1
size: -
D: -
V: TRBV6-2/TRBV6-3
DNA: TGTGCCAGCAGTTACTATAGGAATGGTGAAGCTTTCTTT
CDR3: CASSYYRNGEAFF

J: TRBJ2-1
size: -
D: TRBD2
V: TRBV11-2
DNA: TGTGCCAGCAGCCCGGGGGTTAGCGGGGGGGACAATGAGCAGTTCTTC
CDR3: CASSPGVSGGDNEQFF

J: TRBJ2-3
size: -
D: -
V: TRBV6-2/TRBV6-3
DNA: TGTGCCAGCCAGATGGGGAATACGCAGTATTTT
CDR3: CASQMGNTQYF

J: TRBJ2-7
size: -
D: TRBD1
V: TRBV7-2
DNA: TGTGCCAGCGCCCTACCGACAGGGACCTACGAGCAGTACTTC
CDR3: CASALPTGTYEQYF

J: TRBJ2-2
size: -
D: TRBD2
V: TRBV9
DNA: TGTGCCAGCAGCGTACTAGCGGGGGGGAACACCGGGGAGCTGTTTTTT
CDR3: CASSVLAGGNTGELFF

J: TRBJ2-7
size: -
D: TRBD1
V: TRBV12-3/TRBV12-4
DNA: TGTGCCAGCAATCCGGGACAGGGGTCGGTCGAGCAGTACTTC
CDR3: CASNPGQGSVEQYF

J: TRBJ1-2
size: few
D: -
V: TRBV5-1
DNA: TGCGCCAGCAGCTTGGCGGACACCATCTATGGCTACACCTTC
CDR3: CASSLADTIYGYTF

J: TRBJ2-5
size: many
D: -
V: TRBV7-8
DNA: TGTGCCAGCAGCTCCCGGGTGGCGGGAGAGACCCAGTACTTC
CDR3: CASSSRVAGETQYF

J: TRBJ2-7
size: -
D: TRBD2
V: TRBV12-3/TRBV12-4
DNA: TGTGCCAGCAGACTAGCGGGGGCGCGGGTGCAGTACTTC
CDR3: CASRLAGARVQYF

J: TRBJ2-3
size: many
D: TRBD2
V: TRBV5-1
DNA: TGCGCCAGCAGCTTGCGTGGTAGCGGGGATACGCAGTATTTT
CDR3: CASSLRGSGDTQYF

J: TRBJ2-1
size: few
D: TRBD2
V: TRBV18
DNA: TGTGCCAGCTCACCACAGGCGGGGGATACGAGCTCCTACAATGAGCAGTTCTTC
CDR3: CASSPQAGDTSSYNEQFF

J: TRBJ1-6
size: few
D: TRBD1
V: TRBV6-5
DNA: TGTGCCAGCAGTAGGGACAGGATTAATTCACCCCTCCACTTT
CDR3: CASSRDRINSPLHF

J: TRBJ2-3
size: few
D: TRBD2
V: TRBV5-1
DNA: TGCGCCAGCAGAGTATTCGGACTAGCGGGGGGCCAAAGCACAGATACGCAGTATTTT
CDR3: CASRVFGLAGGQSTDTQYF

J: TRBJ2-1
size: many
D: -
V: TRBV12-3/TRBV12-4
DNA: TGTGCCAGCAGCTCCAATGAGCAGTTCTTC
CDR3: CASSSNEQFF

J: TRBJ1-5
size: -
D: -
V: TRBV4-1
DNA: TGCGCCAGCAGCCTCAAAGTCTGGGGGGCCGATCAGCCCCAGCATTTT
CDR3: CASSLKVWGADQPQHF

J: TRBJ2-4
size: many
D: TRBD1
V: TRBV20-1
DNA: TGCAGTGCTAGAGATCCCGGACAGGGGAGTAACATTCAGTACTTC
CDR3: CSARDPGQGSNIQYF

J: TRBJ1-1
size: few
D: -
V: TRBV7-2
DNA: TGTGCCAGCAGCTTATTCTCCTCCACTGAAGCTTTCTTT
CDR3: CASSLFSSTEAFF

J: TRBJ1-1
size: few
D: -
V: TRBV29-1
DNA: TGCAGCGTAGGACCTGAAGCTTTCTTT
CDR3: CSVGPEAFF

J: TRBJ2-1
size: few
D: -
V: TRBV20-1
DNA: TGCAGTGCTAGAGAAGTCTCCCGGGGGCCTGTTTTGTTCTTC
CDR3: CSAREVSRGPVLFF

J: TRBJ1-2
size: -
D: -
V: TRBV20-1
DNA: TGCAGTGCTAGTGGATACTTACCCACCTTC
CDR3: CSASGYLPTF

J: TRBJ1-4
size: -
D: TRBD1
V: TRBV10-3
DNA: TGTGCCATCAGCGGACAGGGAGAGGAAAAACTGTTTTTT
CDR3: CAISGQGEEKLFF

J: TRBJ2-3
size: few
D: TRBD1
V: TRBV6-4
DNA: TGTGCCAGCAGTGACTACTCGGGACAGGGGGTGGATACGCAGTATTTT
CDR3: CASSDYSGQGVDTQYF

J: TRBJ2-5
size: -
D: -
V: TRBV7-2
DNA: TGTGCCAGCAGCCGAGGGACGGAGGGGGAGACCCAGTACTTC
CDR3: CASSRGTEGETQYF

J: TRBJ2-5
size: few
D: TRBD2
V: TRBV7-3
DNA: TGTGCCAGCAGCTTAGGCGGGGGGGCCGGTGAGACCCAGTACTTC
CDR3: CASSLGGGAGETQYF

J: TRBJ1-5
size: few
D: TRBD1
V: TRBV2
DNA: TGTGCCAGCAGTGCACAGGGGCAAAGCAGCAATCAGCCCCAGCATTTT
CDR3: CASSAQGQSSNQPQHF

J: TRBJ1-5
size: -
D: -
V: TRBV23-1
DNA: TGCGCCAGCATTCAGCCCCAGCATTTT
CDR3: CASIQPQHF

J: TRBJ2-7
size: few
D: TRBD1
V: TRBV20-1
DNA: TGCAGTGCTAGAGACGCCGGGACAGGGGAAGCCTATGAGCAGTACTTC
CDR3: CSARDAGTGEAYEQYF

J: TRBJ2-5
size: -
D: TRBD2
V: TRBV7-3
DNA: TGTGCCAGCAGCCGGGGACTAGCGGGGGGTAAAGAGACCCAGTACTTC
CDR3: CASSRGLAGGKETQYF

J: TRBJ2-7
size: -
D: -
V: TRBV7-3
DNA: TGTGCCAGCAGCTTAACCGGCAACCACGAGCAGTACTTC
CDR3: CASSLTGNHEQYF